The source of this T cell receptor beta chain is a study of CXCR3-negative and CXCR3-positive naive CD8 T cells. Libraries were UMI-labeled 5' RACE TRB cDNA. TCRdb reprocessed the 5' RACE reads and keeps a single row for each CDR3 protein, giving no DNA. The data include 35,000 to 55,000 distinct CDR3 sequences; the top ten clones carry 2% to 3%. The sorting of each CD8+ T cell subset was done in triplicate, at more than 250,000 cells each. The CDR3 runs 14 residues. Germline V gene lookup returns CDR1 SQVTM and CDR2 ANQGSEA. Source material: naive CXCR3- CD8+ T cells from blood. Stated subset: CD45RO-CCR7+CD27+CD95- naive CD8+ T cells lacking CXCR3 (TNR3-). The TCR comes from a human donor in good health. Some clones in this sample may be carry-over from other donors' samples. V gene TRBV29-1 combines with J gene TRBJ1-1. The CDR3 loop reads CSVPPVSMNTEAFF.